Shown below are 31 T cell receptor beta chains from a single sample sequenced in a study of blood T cell repertoires in COVID-19. Repertoires were generated with immunoSEQ multiplex PCR, while TCRdb's copy carries only in-frame clones and drops some. The table includes more than 40,000 clones, 70% to 90% detected once. Material: peripheral blood. The receptors shown here come from a man in his sixties with acute or convalescent COVID-19.

The chain links TRBV2 to TRBJ2-3, with 10 bases fitting TRBD2. The CDR3 has 14 residues. Germline CDR1 reads SNHLY; CDR2 reads FYNNEI. Unmatched junction bases numbered 1, after V lost 7 bases and J lost 0 bases. This CDR3 is CASKLAGSTDTQYF. In nucleotides, the CDR3 is TGTGCCAGCAAACTAGCGGGGAGCACAGATACGCAGTATTTT.

The V and J genes are TRBV3-1 (or the pseudogene TRBV3-2) and TRBJ2-2; no reliable D call. The germline V gene encodes CDR1 LGHDT and CDR2 YNNKEL (reference sequence). V dropped 2 bases and J dropped 7 bases, with 11 bases sitting between them. The CDR3 spans 14 residues. In nucleotides, the CDR3 is TGTGCCAGCAGCCAACAGACTTTCTTCGGGGAGCTGTTTTTT. This gives the protein CASSQQTFFGELFF.

The V call is TRBV5-4, the J call TRBJ2-3, with 11 nucleotides matching TRBD2. CDR3 length: 16 residues. Germline assignment: CDR1 SGHNT and CDR2 YYREEE (reference sequence). Trimming at V came to 2 bases and at J to 9 bases, leaving 11 bases not matched to a gene. As DNA, the CDR3 is TGTGCCAGCAGCTTAGCTAGCGGGGGGCCCGGTCAAACGCAGTATTTT. Its translation is CASSLASGGPGQTQYF.

This clone has just one count. The CDR3 DNA is TGCGCCAGCAGCCATATAGGGACAGTAAACACCGGGGAGCTGTTTTTT. The encoded protein is CASSHIGTVNTGELFF. The chain combines TRBV4-3 with TRBJ2-2; 7 bases agree with TRBD1. The CDR3 contains 16 residues. Trimming took 3 bases from V and 2 from J; bases not matched to a gene: 6. Germline loops: CDR1 LGHNA, CDR2 YSLEER.

The V gene is TRBV7-9, the J gene TRBJ1-1; D possibly corresponds to TRBD1 (6 bases). There are 15 residues in the CDR3. Germline V gene sequence: CDR1 SEHNR, CDR2 FQNEAQ (reference sequence). Trimming shortened V by 4 bases and J by 1 base, and 13 bases separated the two germline ends. The DNA of the CDR3 is TGTGCCAGCAGCTCACGGGGGGGCACGAACACTGAAGCTTTCTTT. Encoded protein: CASSSRGGTNTEAFF.

The V and J genes are TRBV4-1 and TRBJ2-3; 10 positions agree with TRBD1. The J segment lost 5 bases and the V segment lost 5 bases, leaving 10 bases of the junction unmatched. The CDR3 is 16 residues long. The germline V gene encodes CDR1 MGHRA and CDR2 YSYEKL. CDR3 sequence reads: CASSSDRTGGGDTQYF. The CDR3 region has the DNA TGCGCCAGCAGCTCGGACCGGACAGGGGGAGGAGATACGCAGTATTTT.

V gene TRBV29-1 combines with J gene TRBJ1-2; 10 nucleotides match TRBD1. The CDR3 extends over 13 amino acids. V trimming: 6 bases; J trimming: 2 bases; junction bases outside the gene matches: 3. Germline CDR1 reads SQVTM; CDR2 reads ANQGSEA. The CDR3 sequence is CSVDRGINYGYTF. CDR3 sequence (DNA): TGCAGCGTGGACAGGGGGATCAACTATGGCTACACCTTC. Filled out from reference TRBV29-1 and TRBJ1-2, the complete variable domain reads SAVISQKPSRDICQRGTSLTIQCQVDSQVTMMFWYRQQPGQSLTLIATANQGSEATYESGFVIDKFPISRPNLTFSTLTVSNMSPEDSSIYLCSVDRGINYGYTFGSGTRLTVV.

CDR3 nucleotides: TGTGCCAGCAGGGACAGGGGGGTCGGAGAAAAACTGTTTTTT. It yields the protein CASRDRGVGEKLFF. V is TRBV7-8 and J is TRBJ1-4, with TRBD1 identical over 10 bases. The germline V gene encodes CDR1 SGHVS and CDR2 FQNEAQ. The CDR3 has 14 amino acids. Trimming at V came to 6 bases and at J to 8 bases, leaving 6 bases not matched to a gene.

This chain joins TRBV5-6 and TRBJ1-4; D gene uncertain. Germline-derived CDR1 and CDR2 are SGHDT and YYEEEE. V gave up 3 bases and J gave up 1 base, with 4 bases separating them. This CDR3 contains 13 residues. The CDR3 is CASSWRTNEKLFF. CDR3 DNA sequence: TGTGCCAGCAGCTGGAGAACTAATGAAAAACTGTTTTTT.

The genes are TRBV4-3 and TRBJ1-5; 7 nucleotides match TRBD1. The CDR3 runs 15 residues. Germline loops: CDR1 LGHNA, CDR2 YSLEER. The V gene end was trimmed by 2 bases and the J gene end by 3 bases; junction bases not matched to a gene: 4. The DNA of the CDR3 is TGCGCCAGCAGCCAATCGACAGGGAACAATCAGCCCCAGCATTTT. Its translation is CASSQSTGNNQPQHF.

The genes are TRBV10-3 and TRBJ1-1; possible D gene TRBD1, 6 bases. CDR1 is ENHRY and CDR2 is SYGVKD in the germline V gene. CDR3 length: 14 amino acids. The V and J ends lost 7 bases and 5 bases respectively, with 17 bases between them. CDR3 DNA: TGTGCCATCACCGGACAGAGCCGGGGTACTGAAGCTTTCTTT. Residues: CAITGQSRGTEAFF.

The V gene is TRBV7-8, the J gene TRBJ2-3, with D perhaps TRBD2 (5 bases). The CDR3 runs 12 residues. The germline V gene has CDR1 SGHVS and CDR2 FQNEAQ. Trimming took off 5 bases at V and 5 bases at J, with 8 bases between the two ends. The CDR3 spells CASSQRRDTQYF. The CDR3 nucleotides read TGTGCCAGCAGCCAGCGGAGAGATACGCAGTATTTT.

The rearrangement links TRBV9 to TRBJ1-4; TRBD1 is a possible D gene (5 bases). From germline, CDR1 is SGDLS and CDR2 YYNGEE. The V end was cut by 0 bases, the J end by 5 bases, with 11 bases between. The CDR3 totals 15 residues. The CDR3 DNA is TGTGCCAGCAGCGTAGGGAGGGGCAAGAATGAAAAACTGTTTTTT. Translated: CASSVGRGKNEKLFF.

The V call is TRBV19, the J call TRBJ2-4; no clear D. Looked up from germline, CDR1 is LNHDA and CDR2 is SQIVND (reference sequence). The CDR3 is 12 amino acids. Trimming pared 5 bases from V and 3 bases from J, leaving 5 bases between. CDR3 protein: CASSPGKNIQYF. CDR3 nucleotides: TGTGCCAGTAGTCCGGGCAAAAACATTCAGTACTTC.

V is TRBV20-1 and J is TRBJ2-2; 13 bases fit TRBD2. The CDR3 extends over 18 amino acids. Germline trimming cut 3 bases from V and 3 bases from J; bases unmatched to any gene: 10. Looked up from germline, CDR1 is DFQATT and CDR2 is SNEGSKA (reference sequence). CDR3 amino acids: CSASLSGLAGRDTGELFF. CDR3 nucleotide sequence: TGCAGTGCTAGTCTCTCGGGACTAGCGGGGAGAGACACCGGGGAGCTGTTTTTT.

This chain uses TRBV5-4 with TRBJ1-2, with 8 positions matching TRBD1. The germline V gene has CDR1 SGHNT and CDR2 YYREEE (reference sequence). Trimming removed 2 bases from V and 8 bases from J; junction bases left unmatched: 11. This CDR3 comprises 15 residues. CDR3 nucleotides: TGTGCCAGCAGCTTCCGGGGCGCAGGGGGCCACGGCTACACCTTC. It encodes CASSFRGAGGHGYTF.

V and J are TRBV5-1 and TRBJ2-7; 13 bases map to TRBD2. V was pared by 3 bases and J by 6 bases, with 3 bases of the junction left unmatched. This CDR3 spans 14 amino acids. Germline V gene sequence: CDR1 SGHRS, CDR2 YFSETQ. CDR3 loop: CASSSGLAGVEQYF. CDR3 DNA: TGCGCCAGCAGCTCTGGACTAGCGGGGGTCGAGCAGTACTTC.

The rearrangement links TRBV6-6 to TRBJ1-2; unclear D gene. This CDR3 contains 13 residues. V was cut by 8 bases and J by 7 bases, with 17 bases left in between. CDR1 and CDR2 from the germline V gene are MNHNY and SVGAGI (reference sequence). The CDR3 sequence: CASLEGSSSGYTF. DNA of the CDR3: TGTGCCAGCCTCGAGGGCAGTAGCTCTGGCTACACCTTC.

The rearrangement links TRBV10-3 to TRBJ2-7; D may be TRBD1 (6 bases). Germline CDR1 is ENHRY and CDR2 is SYGVKD. V lost 3 bases and J lost 3, with 12 bases in between. This CDR3 is built from 14 residues. The CDR3 DNA reads TGTGCCATCAGTGACTTCGGACAGAGCTACGAGCAGTACTTC. Translation: CAISDFGQSYEQYF.

This clone has just one count. The chain couples TRBV6-6 to TRBJ1-2; 7 bases are shared with TRBD1. Per germline, CDR1 MNHNY and CDR2 SVGAGI (reference sequence). V lost 4 bases, J lost 6 bases, and 11 bases stayed unmatched. This CDR3 spans 15 amino acids. This chain's CDR3 is CASSSGRGLGDGYTF. CDR3 nucleotide sequence: TGTGCCAGCAGTTCCGGGAGGGGGCTAGGGGATGGCTACACCTTC.

This clone showed up just once. The chain links TRBV6-5 to TRBJ1-3; D gene ambiguous. Germline V CDR1 and CDR2: MNHEY, SVGAGI. The CDR3 has 11 amino acids. V was pared by 5 bases and J by 7 bases, with 6 bases between. CDR3 nucleotides: TGTGCCAGCAGTACGAGGAACACCATATATTTT. Protein sequence: CASSTRNTIYF.

A single count supports this clone. The chain links TRBV4-3 to TRBJ2-4, with D tentatively TRBD2 (6 bases). Per the germline V gene, CDR1 is LGHNA and CDR2 is YSLEER. V lost 0 bases and J lost 6, with 15 bases in between. The CDR3 length is 16 residues. CDR3 nucleotide sequence: TGCGCCAGCAGCCAAGATTGGGGCGGGGTTGGAAACATTCAGTACTTC. Translated, it gives CASSQDWGGVGNIQYF.

The chain combines TRBV30 with TRBJ1-1; unclear D gene. CDR1 is GTSNPN, CDR2 SVGIG, per germline (reference sequence). Trimming left V 0 bases short and J 0 bases short, with 11 bases between. CDR3 length: 15 amino acids. The CDR3 region is CAWSVLSRLNTEAFF. CDR3 nucleotides: TGTGCCTGGAGTGTGCTGTCGAGGTTGAACACTGAAGCTTTCTTT.

CDR3 coding DNA: TGTGCCAGCACTCCAGGGATTGGCGCTGAAGCTTTCTTT. Translating gives CASTPGIGAEAFF. This chain joins TRBV12-3 or TRBV12-4 and TRBJ1-1; possible D gene TRBD1, 5 bases. CDR3 length equals 13 residues. V was clipped by 7 bases and J by 6 bases, with 15 bases between them.

V and J are TRBV12-3 or TRBV12-4 and TRBJ1-2; TRBD1 might be the D (5 bases). Trimming shortened V by 6 bases and J by 4 bases, and 12 bases separated the two germline ends. The CDR3 is 13 amino acids. CDR3 residues: CASSSAGPYGYTF. The CDR3 DNA follows: TGTGCCAGCAGCTCGGCGGGGCCCTATGGCTACACCTTC.

The rearrangement links TRBV3-1 (or the pseudogene TRBV3-2) to TRBJ1-3; 9 nucleotides align to TRBD1. CDR1 is LGHDT and CDR2 is YNNKEL in the germline V gene (reference sequence). This CDR3 contains 14 residues. The V gene end was trimmed by 5 bases and the J gene end by 4 bases; junction bases not matched to a gene: 3. For the CDR3, the DNA is TGTGCCAGCAGCGACGGACAGGGGGGAAACACCATATATTTT. Amino acids: CASSDGQGGNTIYF.

This sequence joins TRBV6-2 or TRBV6-3 and TRBJ2-6; no clear D gene. V was pared by 6 bases and J by 1 base, with 10 bases between. CDR3 length: 15 residues. Germline CDR1 and CDR2: MNHEY and SVGEGT. In nucleotides, the CDR3 is TGTGCCAGCAGCCCTCCCCCTTCTGGGGCCAACGTCCTGACTTTC. It yields the protein CASSPPPSGANVLTF.

The chain is built from TRBV12-3 or TRBV12-4 and TRBJ1-2; TRBD1 matches at 9 bases. With V trimmed by 8 bases and J by 0 bases, 1 base remained unmatched. The CDR3 runs 13 residues. Here the CDR3 DNA reads TGTGCCAGCGGGACAGGGTCTAACTATGGCTACACCTTC. Translation: CASGTGSNYGYTF.

J is TRBJ2-2 and V is TRBV13; 8 bases agree with TRBD1. Germline lookup yields CDR1 PRHDT and CDR2 FYEKMQ (reference sequence). The J segment lost 2 bases and the V segment lost 5 bases, leaving 7 bases of the junction unmatched. The CDR3 spans 16 residues. DNA for the CDR3: TGTGCCAGCAGCCGAAAAGACAGGGGTAACACCGGGGAGCTGTTTTTT. This translates into CASSRKDRGNTGELFF.

CDR3 sequence (DNA): TGTGCCAGCAGCGTAGGGGACAGGGCCAATTCACCCCTCCACTTT. This translates into CASSVGDRANSPLHF. The genes are TRBV9 and TRBJ1-6, with 9 bases identical to TRBD1. V shed 0 bases and J 7 bases; nucleotides not matched to a gene: 2. The CDR3 contains 15 residues. Germline CDR1 reads SGDLS; CDR2 reads YYNGEE.

This chain uses TRBV11-2 with TRBJ2-5, with D tentatively TRBD2 (6 bases). This CDR3 region has 17 residues. Germline CDR1 and CDR2: SGHAT and FQNNGV. Deletions cut 4 bases from V and 5 bases from J, with 23 bases between. CDR3 sequence: CASSSPRWVASGETQYF. In DNA form, the CDR3 reads TGTGCCAGCAGCTCCCCGCGGTGGGTGGCCAGCGGGGAGACCCAGTACTTC.